Reported below is one T cell receptor (beta chain). Its antigen has not been determined. No qualities accompany the bases; no much larger clone lies one base away. This sample was included in a study of siplizumab effects on memory and regulatory T cells (dated 2019 in TCRdb). Describing the broader study: The effect of the anti-CD2 antibody siplizumab on alloreactive T-cell subsets was examined in allogeneic mixed lymphocyte reactions constructed from human PBMCs. The study at large found these results: About 80-96% of proliferating CD4+ or CD8+ clones could not be given a naive or memory phenotype. No functional confirmation was obtained for the suppressive function of proliferating Tregs from siplizumab cultures. Among mappable alloreactive CD4+ clones, an average Treg-derived fraction of 68.8% was observed with siplizumab, compared with roughly 27% in control reactions. Because sequences below about 10^-5 frequency were poorly captured, only a minor fraction of alloreactive clones could be mapped to unstimulated subsets. Siplizumab significantly reduced the cumulative frequency of alloreactive sequences traceable to unstimulated CD4+ memory T cells. Unstimulated naive T cells appeared more diverse than memory T cells, and naive cells seemed to contribute substantially to the alloresponse.

V ends up 0 bases short and J 2 bases short, with an unmatched junction base count of 4. Based on the germline V gene (reference sequence), the CDR1 and CDR2 sequences are MNHNY and SVGAGI. Inclusive of the bounding cysteine and phenylalanine, the CDR3 is 16 residues long. Here the CDR3 DNA is all that survives: 48 bases in frame from base 1. To prepare the library, the immunoSEQ multiplex PCR assay was applied. The deep sequencing platform assayed around 95,000 TCR templates per sample. Genomic DNA extracted from sorted T cells was used for TCRbeta CDR3 sequencing. The study's processing was this. Clonal analysis of TCRbeta CDR3 data was done in the R programming language. Alloreactive CD4+ and CD8+ clones were defined by comparing unstimulated samples with post-reaction CFSE-low samples. By matching sequences to the repertoires of sorted unstimulated Treg and non-Treg cells, each alloreactive CD4+ clone was assigned a regulatory or non-regulatory origin. TCRdb took over this immuneACCESS table, retaining in-frame rearrangements with V and J assigned. Such tables are incomplete; in checked studies, under half of the missing clones stem from an unresolved V gene, and the remainder is unexplained. The V and J calls and clone size come from that table; D and trimming were worked out from the DNA. This sample gives some 88,000 clones in total; more than 80% of them show up just once. Roughly 15% of the sample comes from the top ten.

Sorted unstimulated T cells, along with proliferating T cells recovered from mixed lymphocyte reactions, underwent TCRbeta CDR3 sequencing. Fresh whole blood from fewer than twelve HLA-typed healthy donors was used to isolate PBMCs. This TCR was recovered from a human donor in good health. The rearranged segments are TRBV6-6 and TRBJ2-3; TRBD2 fits 8 bases in the junction. Sequencing was performed on CD4+ T cells sorted from blood. The CDR3 has the sequence CASSYSLAGFTDTQYF. The sequence in DNA is TGTGCCAGCAGTTACTCTTTAGCGGGGTTCACAGATACGCAGTATTTT.